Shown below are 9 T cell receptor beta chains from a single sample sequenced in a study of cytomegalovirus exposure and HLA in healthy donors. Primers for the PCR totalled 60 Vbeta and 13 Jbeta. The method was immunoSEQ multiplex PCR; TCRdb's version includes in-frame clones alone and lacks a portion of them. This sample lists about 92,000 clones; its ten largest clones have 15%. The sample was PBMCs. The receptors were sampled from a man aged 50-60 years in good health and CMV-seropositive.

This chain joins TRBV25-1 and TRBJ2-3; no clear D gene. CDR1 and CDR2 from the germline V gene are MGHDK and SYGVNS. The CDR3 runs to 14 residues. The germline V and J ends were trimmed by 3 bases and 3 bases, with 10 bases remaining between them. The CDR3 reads CASSEGSITDTQYF. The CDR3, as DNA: TGTGCCAGCAGTGAGGGCAGTATTACAGATACGCAGTATTTT.

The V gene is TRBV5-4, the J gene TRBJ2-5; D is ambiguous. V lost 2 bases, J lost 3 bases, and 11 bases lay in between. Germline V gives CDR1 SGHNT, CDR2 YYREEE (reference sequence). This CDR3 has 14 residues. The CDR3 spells CASSFPHSEETQYF. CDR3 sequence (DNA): TGTGCCAGCAGCTTTCCGCATTCGGAAGAGACCCAGTACTTC.

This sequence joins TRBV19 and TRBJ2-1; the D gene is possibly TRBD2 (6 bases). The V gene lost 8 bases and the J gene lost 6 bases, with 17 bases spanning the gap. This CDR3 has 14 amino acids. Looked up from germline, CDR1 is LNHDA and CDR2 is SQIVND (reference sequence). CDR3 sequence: CASLEGSGTNEQFF. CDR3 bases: TGTGCCAGTTTGGAGGGATCGGGCACCAATGAGCAGTTCTTC.

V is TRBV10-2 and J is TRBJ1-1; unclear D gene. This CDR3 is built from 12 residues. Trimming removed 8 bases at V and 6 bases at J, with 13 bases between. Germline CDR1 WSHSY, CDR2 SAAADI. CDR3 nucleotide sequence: TGCGCCAGCGTCGGTTTGGTCCCTGAAGCTTTCTTT. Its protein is CASVGLVPEAFF.

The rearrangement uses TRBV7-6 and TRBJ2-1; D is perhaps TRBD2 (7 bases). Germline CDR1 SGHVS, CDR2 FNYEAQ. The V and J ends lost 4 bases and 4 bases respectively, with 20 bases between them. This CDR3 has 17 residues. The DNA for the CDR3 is TGTGCCAGCAGCTCTTCTAGCGGCAGAGGGGGATACAATGAGCAGTTCTTC. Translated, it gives CASSSSSGRGGYNEQFF. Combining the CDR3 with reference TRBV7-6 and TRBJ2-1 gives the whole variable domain GAGVSQSPRYKVTKRGQDVALRCDPISGHVSLYWYRQALGQGPEFLTYFNYEAQQDKSGLPNDRFSAERPEGSISTLTIQRTEQRDSAMYRCASSSSSGRGGYNEQFFGPGTRLTVL.

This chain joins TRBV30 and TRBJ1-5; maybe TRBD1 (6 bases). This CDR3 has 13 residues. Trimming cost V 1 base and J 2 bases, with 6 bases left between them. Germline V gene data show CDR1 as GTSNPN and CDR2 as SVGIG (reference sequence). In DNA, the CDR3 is TGTGCCTGGAGTGGACAGGGCAATCAGCCCCAGCATTTT. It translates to CAWSGQGNQPQHF.

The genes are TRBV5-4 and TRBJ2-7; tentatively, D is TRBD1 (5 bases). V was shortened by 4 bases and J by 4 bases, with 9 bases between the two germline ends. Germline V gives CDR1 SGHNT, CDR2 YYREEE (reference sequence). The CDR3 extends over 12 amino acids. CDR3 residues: CASSRGAYEQYF. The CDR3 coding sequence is TGTGCCAGCAGCCGTGGGGCATACGAGCAGTACTTC.

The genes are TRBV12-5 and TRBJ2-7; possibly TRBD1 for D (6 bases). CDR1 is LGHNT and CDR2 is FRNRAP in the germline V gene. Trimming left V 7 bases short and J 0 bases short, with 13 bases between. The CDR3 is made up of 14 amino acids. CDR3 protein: CASELQGYSYEQYV. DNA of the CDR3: TGTGCTAGTGAACTACAGGGCTACTCCTACGAGCAGTACGTC.

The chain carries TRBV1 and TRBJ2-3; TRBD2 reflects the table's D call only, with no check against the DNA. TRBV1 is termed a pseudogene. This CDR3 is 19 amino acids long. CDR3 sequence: CTSSQAMRGAGERTDTQYF. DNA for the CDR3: TGCACCAGCAGCCAAGCCATGCGAGGAGCGGGAGAGAGGACAGATACGCAGTATTTT.